One sample yielded the 20 T cell receptor beta chains listed below, sequenced in a study of T cells after yellow fever vaccination. TCRdb passed the 5' RACE reads through MiXCR, listing each CDR3 protein once. The sample yields 400,000 to 650,000 distinct CDR3 sequences, 20% to 25% seen once. Material: PBMCs, obtained roughly 20 days after the first yellow fever vaccination. The receptor source for this set is a man aged 18 to 35 who received the YFV17D yellow fever vaccine.

This chain joins TRBV4-2 and TRBJ2-2; D is unresolved. V was pared by 0 bases and J by 1 base, with 9 bases between. The CDR3 contains 16 residues. In germline, CDR1 is LGHNA, CDR2 YNFKEQ. The CDR3 bases are TGTGCCAGCAGCCAAGAATACGCCCAGAACACCGGGGAGCTGTTTTTT. Protein sequence: CASSQEYAQNTGELFF.

V usage is TRBV6-2 or TRBV6-3 and J usage is TRBJ2-7, with unresolved D. The CDR3 is made up of 11 amino acids. Germline loops: CDR1 MNHEY, CDR2 SVGEGT. Trimming shortened V by 5 bases and J by 5 bases, and 7 bases separated the two germline ends. The CDR3 sequence is CASSPGHEQYV. Written as DNA, the CDR3 is TGTGCCAGCAGTCCGGGTCACGAGCAGTACGTC.

There are a few counts of this clonotype. The genes are TRBV7-2 and TRBJ2-3; D unresolved. Germline CDR1 reads SGHTA; CDR2 reads FQGNSA. This CDR3 spans 15 amino acids. V was clipped by 0 bases and J by 0 bases, with 7 bases between them. This chain's CDR3 is CASSLAYSSTDTQYF. The CDR3 DNA sequence: TGTGCCAGCAGCTTAGCTTACTCTAGCACAGATACGCAGTATTTT.

The chain is built from TRBV11-2 and TRBJ2-3; possible D gene TRBD2, 7 bases. The CDR3 is made up of 16 amino acids. CDR1 and CDR2 (germline): SGHAT, FQNNGV. Trimming cost V 5 bases and J 4 bases, with 19 bases left between them. The CDR3 sequence is CASSLLGGGGADTQYF. CDR3 nucleotides: TGTGCCAGCAGCCTCTTAGGGGGGGGAGGGGCAGATACGCAGTATTTT.

This clonotype appeared a few times. This rearrangement joins TRBV30 to TRBJ2-7, with D unclear. The V and J ends lost 4 bases and 3 bases respectively, with 10 bases between them. This CDR3 has 12 residues. Per germline, CDR1 GTSNPN and CDR2 SVGIG (reference sequence). CDR3 sequence (DNA): TGTGCCTGGAATCTAGACGGCTACGAGCAGTACTTC. This translates into CAWNLDGYEQYF.

This clonotype has just a few counts. This chain uses TRBV29-1 with TRBJ2-1; 10 bases line up with TRBD1. Trimming took 7 bases from V and 5 from J; bases not matched to a gene: 8. This CDR3 comprises 14 residues. In germline, CDR1 is SQVTM, CDR2 ANQGSEA. The CDR3 sequence is CSATPGQGHNEQFF. The CDR3 bases are TGCAGCGCCACTCCGGGACAGGGGCACAATGAGCAGTTCTTC.

This clonotype has only a few counts. The chain employs TRBV11-1 and TRBJ2-2, with 10 bases that match TRBD1. The CDR3 covers 19 residues. Per the germline V gene, CDR1 is SGHAT and CDR2 is FQDESV (reference sequence). The J segment lost 0 bases and the V segment lost 5 bases, leaving 12 bases of the junction unmatched. The CDR3 is CASSRVGLGQGSNTGELFF. The CDR3 DNA follows: TGTGCCAGCAGCCGAGTGGGCTTGGGACAGGGGTCGAACACCGGGGAGCTGTTTTTT.

This clonotype appeared a few times. The chain's CDR3 is CSASPEQGVIYGYTF. The CDR3, as DNA: TGCAGTGCTAGCCCCGAGCAGGGGGTAATCTATGGCTACACCTTC. The J gene is TRBJ1-2, the V gene TRBV20-1, with TRBD1 matching 7 bases. Germline lookup yields CDR1 DFQATT and CDR2 SNEGSKA (reference sequence). Unmatched junction bases numbered 11, after V lost 3 bases and J lost 4 bases. This CDR3 has 15 residues.

The chain combines TRBV3-1 with TRBJ2-7; D gene unclear. Trimming cost V 1 base and J 2 bases, with 15 bases left between them. Germline lookup yields CDR1 LGHDT and CDR2 YNNKEL (reference sequence). This CDR3 has 16 residues. The CDR3 nucleotides are TGTGCCAGCAGCCAAGGGGTACTACAACTCCCCTACGAGCAGTACGTC. This translates into CASSQGVLQLPYEQYV.

The rearrangement joins TRBV5-6 to TRBJ2-1; possible D gene TRBD2, 6 bases. The CDR3 extends over 16 amino acids. The germline V and J ends were trimmed by 4 bases and 3 bases, with 17 bases remaining between them. The V gene's germline CDR1 is SGHDT and CDR2 YYEEEE. CDR3 nucleotide sequence: TGTGCCAGCAGCCCTGATCCGGGGGTCCTCTACAATGAGCAGTTCTTC. Amino acid sequence: CASSPDPGVLYNEQFF. Variable domain in full (rest from reference TRBV5-6 and TRBJ2-1): DAGVTQSPTHLIKTRGQQVTLRCSPKSGHDTVSWYQQALGQGPQFIFQYYEEEERQRGNFPDRFSGHQFPNYSSELNVNALLLGDSALYLCASSPDPGVLYNEQFFGPGTRLTVL.

There are a few counts of this clonotype. The J gene is TRBJ1-1, the V gene TRBV5-1; the D gene is possibly TRBD1 (5 bases). Trimming took 4 bases from V and 5 from J, leaving 15 bases between them. The CDR3 contains 14 residues. In germline, CDR1 is SGHRS, CDR2 YFSETQ. The CDR3 DNA sequence: TGCGCCAGCAGCCTCGGGGGGGAAAAAACTGAAGCTTTCTTT. It translates to CASSLGGEKTEAFF.

V gene TRBV5-1 combines with J gene TRBJ2-7, with 9 bases aligning to TRBD1. Per the germline V gene, CDR1 is SGHRS and CDR2 is YFSETQ. This CDR3 spans 14 amino acids. V gave up 3 bases and J gave up 5 bases; unmatched junction bases: 6. The CDR3 nucleotides are TGCGCCAGCAGCTGGGGACAGGGCGTGGACGAGCAGTACTTC. This sequence encodes CASSWGQGVDEQYF.

V gene TRBV15 combines with J gene TRBJ2-7, with TRBD1 as a possible D gene (5 bases). V was cut by 1 base and J by 4 bases, with 8 bases left in between. CDR1 and CDR2 from the germline V gene are LNHNV and YYDKDF (reference sequence). The CDR3 length is 13 residues. The CDR3 DNA sequence: TGTGCCACCAGCAGAGCCAGGGCGTACGAGCAGTACGTC. Residues: CATSRARAYEQYV.

This sequence joins TRBV7-9 and TRBJ2-7, with D perhaps matching TRBD1 (5 bases). Germline values: CDR1 SEHNR, CDR2 FQNEAQ (reference sequence). V lost 3 bases to trimming and J lost 3 bases, with 12 bases between them. The CDR3 contains 14 residues. The CDR3 spells CASSFDDRGYEQYV. The DNA for the CDR3 is TGTGCCAGCAGCTTCGATGACAGAGGCTACGAGCAGTACGTC.

The rearrangement joins TRBV7-2 to TRBJ1-4; D not resolved. This CDR3 comprises 15 residues. The V end was cut by 3 bases, the J end by 3 bases, with 11 bases between. Per the germline V gene, CDR1 is SGHTA and CDR2 is FQGNSA. CDR3 bases: TGTGCCAGCAGCTTGGGCCTGACGGCTAATGAAAAACTGTTTTTT. Its protein product is CASSLGLTANEKLFF.

This clonotype was counted a few times. V usage is TRBV7-9 and J usage is TRBJ1-4; D gene ambiguous. With 5 bases removed from V and 0 bases from J, the gap between germline ends came to 7 bases. Germline lookup yields CDR1 SEHNR and CDR2 FQNEAQ (reference sequence). The CDR3 loop spans 14 amino acids. CDR3 in amino acids: CASSPTPTNEKLFF. The CDR3 bases are TGTGCCAGCAGCCCGACGCCAACTAATGAAAAACTGTTTTTT.

The chain couples TRBV11-2 to TRBJ2-2; 11 nucleotides line up with TRBD2. The V and J ends lost 5 bases and 4 bases, in that order; junction bases with no gene match: 3. This CDR3 spans 15 amino acids. Germline-derived CDR1 and CDR2 are SGHAT and FQNNGV. CDR3 in DNA: TGTGCCAGCAGCGCTAGCGGGGGGACCACCGGGGAGCTGTTTTTT. Translating gives CASSASGGTTGELFF.

V usage is TRBV7-2 and J usage is TRBJ2-7; 13 positions match TRBD2. V was clipped by 8 bases and J by 4 bases; unmatched bases: 8. From germline, CDR1 is SGHTA and CDR2 FQGNSA. There are 15 residues in the CDR3. The CDR3 loop is CASGQGLAGQYEQYV. Here the CDR3 DNA reads TGTGCCAGCGGCCAGGGACTAGCGGGACAATACGAGCAGTACGTC.

This clonotype was detected a few times. The J gene is TRBJ1-5, the V gene TRBV12-3 or TRBV12-4; perhaps TRBD1 as D (6 bases). V lost 5 bases, J lost 3 bases, and 11 bases lay in between. CDR3 length equals 14 residues. Written as DNA, the CDR3 is TGTGCCAGCAGTGTTACAGGGAACAATCAGCCCCAGCATTTT. Encoded protein: CASSVTGNNQPQHF.

This clonotype was picked up many times. The chain recombines TRBV5-1 with TRBJ2-3; no firm D call. Trimming cost V 2 bases and J 3 bases, with 4 bases left between them. The CDR3 spans 12 residues. CDR1 SGHRS and CDR2 YFSETQ come from the germline V gene. CDR3 region: CASSFVTDTQYF. The CDR3 DNA sequence: TGCGCCAGCAGCTTTGTTACAGATACGCAGTATTTT.